A selection of T cell receptor beta chains follows, all from one sample in a study of CD8+CD57+ T cells in acquired aplastic anemia. TCRdb independently ran MiXCR on the reads; one entry per CDR3 protein. The table records roughly 300,000 distinct CDR3 sequences, roughly three fifths of them present only once. Material: sorted CD4+, CD8+, or CD8+CD57+ T cells (not recorded which) from PBMCs. These receptors were taken from a human donor with severe aplastic anemia or a healthy control (not recorded which). Both conserved end residues are part of each CDR3. D genes are given only for firm matches. Size is stated for part of the rows, as once, few or many counts, or as a class when the clone is expanded.

NA	TRBV11-2	NA	TRBJ2-1	TGTGCCAGCAGCCCCCGGGTGGGAGATGAGCAGTTCTTC	CASSPRVGDEQFF
TRBD1	TRBV5-1	NA	TRBJ1-1	TGCGCCAGCAGCTTACCAGGGGGTTACACTGAAGCTTTCTTT	CASSLPGGYTEAFF
NA	TRBV7-9	once	TRBJ2-2	TGTGCCAGCAGCCGCGGGTTTGGGACTGGTGACACCGGGGAGCTGTTTTTT	CASSRGFGTGDTGELFF
NA	TRBV25-1	NA	TRBJ1-2	TGTGCCAGCAGCTCTGATCATTGGGGTGGCTACACCTTC	CASSSDHWGGYTF
TRBD1	TRBV19	many	TRBJ1-6	TGTGCCAGCACCGGGACAGGGGGTTCACCCCTCCACTTT	CASTGTGGSPLHF
NA	TRBV19	NA	TRBJ1-5	TGTGCTAGTAGTTCACGTTTGGGGAGGCATCAGCCCCAGCATTTT	CASSSRLGRHQPQHF
NA	TRBV25-1	NA	TRBJ1-1	TGTGCTACGAACCTTCGGGGATTCACGAACACTGAAGCTTTCTTT	CATNLRGFTNTEAFF
NA	TRBV15	once	TRBJ2-3	TGTGCCACCAGCAGAGAGGTCAGGGGAACGGGGGCAGATACGCAGTATTTT	CATSREVRGTGADTQYF
NA	TRBV5-1	many	TRBJ2-3	TGCGCCAGCAGCTTGGGAGCGTCACAAAATACGCAGTATTTT	CASSLGASQNTQYF
NA	TRBV4-1	NA	TRBJ2-5	TGCGCCAGCAGCCAAGACGGTATCATCCAAGAGACCCAGTACTTC	CASSQDGIIQETQYF
NA	TRBV12-3/TRBV12-4	NA	TRBJ2-5	TGTGCCAGCAGTTTTCTGGCCCATGGGACCCAGTACTTC	CASSFLAHGTQYF
NA	TRBV6-1	many	TRBJ1-5	TGTGCCAGCAAAGACGGGGGGGGATTAAGCAATCAGCCCCAGCATTTT	CASKDGGGLSNQPQHF
TRBD2	TRBV7-8	many	TRBJ2-3	TGTGCCAGCAGCCAGCAACTAGCGGGGGGGCCGGATACGCAGTATTTT	CASSQQLAGGPDTQYF
TRBD1	TRBV2	NA	TRBJ2-3	TGTGCCAGCAGGACAGGGGGCGCAGATACGCAGTATTTT	CASRTGGADTQYF
NA	TRBV7-8	NA	TRBJ2-7	TGTGCCAGCAGCGTGGGCCCTCGCGGCGAGCAGTACTTC	CASSVGPRGEQYF
NA	TRBV12-3/TRBV12-4	NA	TRBJ1-2	TGTGCCAGCAACAGTCAGGGTGGCAGAGCTAACTATGGCTACACCTTC	CASNSQGGRANYGYTF
NA	TRBV7-2	NA	TRBJ2-7	TGTGCCAGCAGCCAGGGAAGTGAGCAGTACTTC	CASSQGSEQYF
TRBD1	TRBV9	few	TRBJ2-7	TGTGCCAGCAGCCCAAGGGACAGGGGGCGCGGGGAGCAGTACTTC	CASSPRDRGRGEQYF
NA	TRBV20-1	many	TRBJ1-4	TGCAGTGCTAGAGAACAGGGAGTTAATGAAAAACTGTTTTTT	CSAREQGVNEKLFF
NA	TRBV20-1	NA	TRBJ2-3	TGCAGTGCTAGAGAGGTCGTGGGGGCCCGCACAGATACGCAGTATTTT	CSAREVVGARTDTQYF
NA	TRBV10-3	NA	TRBJ2-7	TGTGCCATCAGTGAATCGCGGGGGCGCTCCTACGAGCAGTACTTC	CAISESRGRSYEQYF
NA	TRBV24-1	NA	TRBJ2-1	TGTGCCACCAGTGATTTTAAGGGGACCCACAATGAGCAGTTCTTC	CATSDFKGTHNEQFF
NA	TRBV6-5	NA	TRBJ1-6	TGTGCCAGCAGCTCACGGTTGGCTTCACCCCTCCACTTT	CASSSRLASPLHF
NA	TRBV10-1	NA	TRBJ2-7	TGCGCCAGCAGTGAGGGAAGAATTGGCTACGAGCAGTACTTC	CASSEGRIGYEQYF
NA	TRBV20-1	few	TRBJ2-7	TGCAGTGCTTACGACAGATCAGCCTACGAGCAGTACTTC	CSAYDRSAYEQYF
NA	TRBV20-1	once	TRBJ2-3	TGCAGTGCTACGACATTGCGCACAGATACGCAGTATTTT	CSATTLRTDTQYF
NA	TRBV7-3	NA	TRBJ1-6	TGTGCCAGCAGCTTAAGGGACACGGTTTTACATTCACCCCTCCACTTT	CASSLRDTVLHSPLHF
NA	TRBV9	NA	TRBJ2-3	TGTGCCAGCAGCGTAGAGGGCTTCTACACAGATACGCAGTATTTT	CASSVEGFYTDTQYF
TRBD2	TRBV20-1	once	TRBJ2-3	TGCAGTGCCTGCGACACTAGCGGAGCTAGCACAGATACGCAGTATTTT	CSACDTSGASTDTQYF
TRBD2	TRBV7-2	NA	TRBJ2-5	TGTGCCAGCAGCTGGGGGTGGGGACTAGCGGTCCAGGACCAAGAGACCCAGTACTTC	CASSWGWGLAVQDQETQYF
TRBD1	TRBV10-3	once	TRBJ2-7	TGTGCCATCAGTGGAGGGACAGGAAGAAACTACGAGCAGTACTTT	CAISGGTGRNYEQYF
NA	TRBV20-1	NA	TRBJ1-1	TGCAGTGCTAGAGTCCGTAGGAGGGGCGACACTGAAGCTTTCTTT	CSARVRRRGDTEAFF
NA	TRBV7-9	NA	TRBJ1-2	TGTGCCAGCAGCGTATCCGTGAATTATGGCTACACCTTC	CASSVSVNYGYTF
TRBD1	TRBV7-9	NA	TRBJ1-1	TGTGCCAGCAGCCAGAGGACAGGGACTGAAGCTTTCTTT	CASSQRTGTEAFF
TRBD1	TRBV12-3/TRBV12-4	NA	TRBJ1-5	TGTGCCAGCAGGACAGGGGCCTTCAATCAGCCCCAGCATTTT	CASRTGAFNQPQHF
TRBD2	TRBV20-1	once	TRBJ2-7	TGCAGTGCCGAAAGAGCGGGGGCCCCCTACGAGCAGTACTTC	CSAERAGAPYEQYF
NA	TRBV6-5	many	TRBJ1-6	TGTGCCAGCAGACATAATCCCCAGGGATCACCCCTCCACTTT	CASRHNPQGSPLHF
NA	TRBV10-3	NA	TRBJ2-5	TGTGCCATCAGTGAGTCTACAGGGAGTTGGGAGACCCAGTACTTC	CAISESTGSWETQYF
TRBD1	TRBV19	few	TRBJ2-7	TGTGCCAGTAGTCGGATTACAGGGGACGAGCAGTACTTC	CASSRITGDEQYF
NA	TRBV20-1	many	TRBJ2-7	TGCAGTGCTAGGAAACAGGGCTCCGAGCAGTACTTC	CSARKQGSEQYF
TRBD2	TRBV12-3/TRBV12-4	many	TRBJ2-7	TGTGCCAGCAGGAGGGAGGGCTACGAGCAGTACTTC	CASRREGYEQYF
NA	TRBV5-1	once	TRBJ2-5	TGCGCCAGCAGCTTGGTGGGGGCCCAAGAGACCCAGTACTTC	CASSLVGAQETQYF
TRBD2	TRBV7-6	NA	TRBJ2-3	TGTGCCAGCAGTTTAGTCTCAACTAGCGGGAGCCCCACAGATACGCAGTATTTT	CASSLVSTSGSPTDTQYF
NA	TRBV24-1	NA	TRBJ2-1	TGTGCCACCAGTGATTTACGGGGAGGAATCGATGAGCAGTTCTTC	CATSDLRGGIDEQFF
TRBD2	TRBV20-1	NA	TRBJ2-7	TGCAGTGCTACGGGACTAGCGAGCTCCTACGAGCAGTACTTC	CSATGLASSYEQYF
TRBD1	TRBV7-3	once	TRBJ2-7	TGTGCCAGCAGCCCGAGGACAGGGGTGAGCGAGCAGTACTTC	CASSPRTGVSEQYF
NA	TRBV4-3	once	TRBJ1-1	TGCGCCAGCAGCCAAGAGCCGGTCACTGAAGCTTTCTTT	CASSQEPVTEAFF
TRBD1	TRBV6-1	many	TRBJ1-1	TGTGCCAGCGAAAACAGGGGACTGAACACTGAAGCTTTCTTT	CASENRGLNTEAFF
TRBD1	TRBV19	many	TRBJ1-5	TGTGCCAGTACTGTTTATAGGGGGCTCGGGCAGCCCCAGCATTTT	CASTVYRGLGQPQHF
NA	TRBV7-9	NA	TRBJ1-1	TGTGCCAGCAGCTTAGTAGTGGGGGCGAACACTGAAGCTTTCTTT	CASSLVVGANTEAFF